This T cell receptor beta chain was obtained from a study of T-cell reconstitution after alpha-beta-depleted transplantation in children. CDR3 size: 11 residues. CDR1 SEHNR and CDR2 FQNEAQ come from the germline V gene (reference sequence). TCRbeta library preparation incorporated unique molecular identifiers. TCRdb reanalysed the PCR reads using MiXCR and keeps one entry per CDR3 protein. The sample contains roughly 500,000 distinct CDR3 sequences, about 30% of which appear only once. This clonotype showed up just a few times. One end of the junction does not line up with germline, which may come from a read error.

The rearrangement links TRBV7-9 to TRBJ1-1; D not resolved. The clonotype was recovered from a human donor who donated a stem cell graft to a child with aplastic anemia. This specimen was PBMCs from the stem cell graft donor, taken from the stem cell graft. The CDR3 nucleotides are TGTGCCAGCAGCTTAAAGTGGACGCCAGTCTTT. It translates to CASSLKWTPVF. Full variable domain (outside the CDR3, taken from reference TRBV7-9 and TRBJ1-1): DTGVSQNPRHKITKRGQNVTFRCDPISEHNRLYWYRQTLGQGPEFLTYFQNEAQLEKSRLLSDRFSAERPKGSFSTLEIQRTEQGDSAMYLCASSLKWTPVFGQGTRLTVV.